This TCR beta chain was identified in a study of T cell clonotyping in hematopoietic cell transplantation. Study observations and caveats: After transplant, recipient diversity fell while pathologically expanded clonotypes grew through day 180. Graft donor and pretransplant recipient Inverse Simpson Index values predicted broader posttransplant TCR diversity.

Repertoires were generated with immunoSEQ multiplex PCR, while TCRdb's copy carries only in-frame clones and drops some. The table records roughly 5,300 clones, around 81% of them present only once. Concerning this clone itself: The antigen is undetermined.

CDR3 length: 14 amino acids. CDR1 MNHEY and CDR2 SVGAGI come from the germline V gene. Trimming removed 7 bases at V and 0 bases at J, with 12 bases between. Recipient blood drawn about 28 days pretransplant and days 30, 100, 180 after. The J gene is TRBJ1-1, the V gene TRBV6-5; D is perhaps TRBD1 (5 bases). The sample here was peripheral blood mononuclear cells, taken 100 days after allogeneic stem cell transplant. This receptor was obtained from a male patient aged 60 to 75 who had an allogeneic stem cell transplant, so T cells may come from the graft donor. Some clones in this sample may be carry-over from other donors' samples. CDR3 loop: CASTSGGMNTEAFF. The CDR3, as DNA: TGTGCCAGCACCTCCGGGGGGATGAACACTGAAGCTTTCTTT.